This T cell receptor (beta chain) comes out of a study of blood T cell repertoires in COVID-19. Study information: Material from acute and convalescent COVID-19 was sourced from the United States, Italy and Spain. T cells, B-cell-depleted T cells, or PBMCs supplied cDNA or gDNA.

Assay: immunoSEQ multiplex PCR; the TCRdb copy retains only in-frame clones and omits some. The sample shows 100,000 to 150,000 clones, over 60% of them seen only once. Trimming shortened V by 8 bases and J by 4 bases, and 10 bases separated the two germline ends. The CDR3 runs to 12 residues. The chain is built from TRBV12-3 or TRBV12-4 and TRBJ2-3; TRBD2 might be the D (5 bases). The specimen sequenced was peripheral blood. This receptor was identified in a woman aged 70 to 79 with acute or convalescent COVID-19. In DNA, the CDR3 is TGTGCCAGCCGGGGATACGCAGATACGCAGTATTTT. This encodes CASRGYADTQYF.